What follows describes a single T cell receptor (beta chain). Repertoires were generated with immunoSEQ multiplex PCR, while TCRdb's copy carries only in-frame clones and drops some. This table holds about 85,000 clones, about 86% found once. V was clipped by 4 bases and J by 1 base, with 10 bases between them. The CDR3 has 14 amino acids. Germline V gene lookup returns CDR1 LGHDT and CDR2 YNNKEL (reference sequence). These data belong to a study of T cell responses to AZD1222 COVID-19 vaccine. This chain connects TRBV3-1 (or the pseudogene TRBV3-2) to TRBJ1-2; D is unresolved. The input for sequencing was peripheral blood, taken on day 0 of AZD1222 vaccination. The receptor was isolated from an adult in good health. This CDR3 reads CASSPLEVNYGYTF. The CDR3 nucleotides read TGTGCCAGCAGCCCCCTTGAAGTTAACTATGGCTACACCTTC.